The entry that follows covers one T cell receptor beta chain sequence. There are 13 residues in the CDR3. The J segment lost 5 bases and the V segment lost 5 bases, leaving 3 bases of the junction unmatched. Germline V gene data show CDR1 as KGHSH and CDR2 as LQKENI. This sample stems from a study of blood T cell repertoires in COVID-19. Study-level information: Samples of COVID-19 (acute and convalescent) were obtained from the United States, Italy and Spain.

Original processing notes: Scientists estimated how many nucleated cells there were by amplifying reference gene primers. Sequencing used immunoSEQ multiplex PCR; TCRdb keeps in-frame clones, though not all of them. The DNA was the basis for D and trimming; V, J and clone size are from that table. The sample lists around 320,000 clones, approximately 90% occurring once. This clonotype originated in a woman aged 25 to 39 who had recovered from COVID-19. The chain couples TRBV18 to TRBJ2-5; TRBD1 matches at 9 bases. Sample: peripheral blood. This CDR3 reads CASSKGQGETQYF. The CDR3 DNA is TGTGCCAGCTCAAAGGGACAGGGCGAGACCCAGTACTTC. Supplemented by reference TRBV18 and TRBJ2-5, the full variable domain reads NAGVMQNPRHLVRRRGQEARLRCSPMKGHSHVYWYRQLPEEGLKFMVYLQKENIIDESGMPKERFSAEFPKEGPSILRIQQVVRGDSAAYFCASSKGQGETQYFGPGTRLLVL.